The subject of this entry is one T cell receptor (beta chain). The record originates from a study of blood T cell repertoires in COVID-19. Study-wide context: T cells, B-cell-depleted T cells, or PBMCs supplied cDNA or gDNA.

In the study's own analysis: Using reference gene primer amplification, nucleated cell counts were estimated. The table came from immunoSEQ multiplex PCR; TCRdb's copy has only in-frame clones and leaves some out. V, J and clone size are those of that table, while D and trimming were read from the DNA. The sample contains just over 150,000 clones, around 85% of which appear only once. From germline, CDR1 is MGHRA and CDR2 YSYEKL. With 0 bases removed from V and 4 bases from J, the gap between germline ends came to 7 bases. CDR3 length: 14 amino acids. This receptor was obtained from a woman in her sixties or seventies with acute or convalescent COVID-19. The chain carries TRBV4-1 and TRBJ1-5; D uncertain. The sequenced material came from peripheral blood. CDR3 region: CASSQEFRNQPQHF. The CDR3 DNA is TGCGCCAGCAGCCAAGAGTTTCGGAATCAGCCCCAGCATTTT.